This T cell receptor beta chain comes out of a study of PD-1 blockade in classical Hodgkin lymphoma. The protocol was immunoSEQ multiplex PCR, while the TCRdb copy is restricted to in-frame clones and leaves out a portion. The table lists approximately 41,000 clones, about 88% of them singletons. In every patient, relapse followed autologous stem cell transplantation, while exposure to brentuximab vedotin differed. Study-wide results and limits: Complete responders started with a diversity level that resembled newly diagnosed patients at baseline. Although disease activity or prior therapy may be involved, causes of the repertoire differences remain undefined.

Between the trimmed V and J ends, which lost 6 bases and 10 bases, there was a span of 12 bases. CDR1 and CDR2 (germline): SNHLY, FYNNEI. CDR3 length equals 12 residues. Notes on this clone: Its specificity is not known.

The sequences come from peripheral blood mononuclear cells (PBMCs), collected before the second cycle of nivolumab. The chain employs TRBV2 and TRBJ2-2; TRBD1 might be the D (6 bases). The source is a human donor with classical Hodgkin lymphoma. The CDR3 coding sequence is TGTGCCAGCAGCTTACAGGGCGCGGAGCTGTTTTTT. It encodes CASSLQGAELFF.